The rows below give T cell receptor beta chains drawn from one sample of a study of OX40 agonist ivuxolimab in advanced cancers. Only in-frame clones appear in the TCRdb table, and some are missing; sequencing was by immunoSEQ multiplex PCR. The sample contains tens of thousands of clones, approximately 80% of which appear only once. The sample was CD4+ or CD8+ T cells sorted from blood, taken in a trial of the OX40 agonist ivuxolimab. These receptors all stem from an adult with an advanced solid tumor such as melanoma, head and neck, liver or kidney cancer. Each CDR3 is given with its conserved first and last residue. Fields, in order: clone size, V gene, D gene, J gene, CDR3 DNA, CDR3 protein. A D gene is named only where the DNA matches it firmly. Some rows have no size entry. The others give once, few or many, or a class for an expanded clone.

-,TRBV5-4,TRBD2,TRBJ2-3,TGTGCCAGCAGCGGCCGGACTAGTCAAGAGGCAGATACGCAGTATTTT,CASSGRTSQEADTQYF
few,TRBV9,TRBD2,TRBJ2-7,TGTGCCAGCAGCGAGCGGGAGTGGTCCTACGAGCAGTACTTC,CASSEREWSYEQYF
once,TRBV7-9,-,TRBJ2-3,TGTGCCAGCAGATGGCGGGCAGATACGCAGTATTTT,CASRWRADTQYF
-,TRBV4-3,-,TRBJ2-2,TGCGCCAGCAGCCCGGATCGGCAGCCCGGGGAGCTGTTTTTT,CASSPDRQPGELFF
-,TRBV28,-,TRBJ2-1,TGTGCCAGCAGTTTAAGTTACAATGAGCAGTTCTTC,CASSLSYNEQFF
-,TRBV7-2,-,TRBJ2-3,TGTGCCAGCAGCTTAATTGTCGGCACAGATACGCAGTATTTT,CASSLIVGTDTQYF
-,TRBV9,-,TRBJ2-2,TGTGCCAGCAGCGCCTCCTCAGGGGTGGTCGGGGAGCTGTTTTTT,CASSASSGVVGELFF
-,TRBV6-1,TRBD2,TRBJ2-3,TGTGCCAGCAGTGAACCGGGACTAATCACAGATACGCAGTATTTT,CASSEPGLITDTQYF
-,TRBV6-6,TRBD1,TRBJ2-7,TGTGCCAGCAGCTTCGGACAGGGCTCCTACGAGCAGTACTTC,CASSFGQGSYEQYF
-,TRBV4-2,-,TRBJ1-3,TGTGCCAGCTCCTTCGGCCCAGTTGCGGGAAACACCATATATTTT,CASSFGPVAGNTIYF
once,TRBV10-3,TRBD1,TRBJ2-5,TGTGCCATCAGTGGACAGGGATCAAGAGGGACCCAGTACTTC,CAISGQGSRGTQYF
-,TRBV18,-,TRBJ1-2,TGTGCCAGCTCACCTTCTCAGACGACAGCTAATGGCTACACCTTC,CASSPSQTTANGYTF
-,TRBV4-2,TRBD2,TRBJ2-3,TGTGCCAGCAGCCAGGCTAGCGGACCCACAGATACGCAGTATTTT,CASSQASGPTDTQYF
-,TRBV29-1,TRBD1,TRBJ2-7,TGCAGCGTTGAAGGGAGACAGGGGGCAGAGGACGAGCAGTACTTC,CSVEGRQGAEDEQYF
-,TRBV5-1,TRBD1,TRBJ2-5,TGCGCCAGCAGCTTGCTATCGCGGGGGACAGGGGGCTCACAAGAGACCCAGTACTTC,CASSLLSRGTGGSQETQYF
-,TRBV7-3,-,TRBJ2-2,TGTGCCAGCAGCTTTCTGGGGAACACCGGGGAGCTGTTTTTT,CASSFLGNTGELFF
-,TRBV28,-,TRBJ2-5,TGTGCCAGCAGTTCCGACGGGGAGACCCAGTACTTC,CASSSDGETQYF
-,TRBV7-9,TRBD1,TRBJ2-5,TGTGCCAGCAGCTCAGGACAGGACGGGGAGACCCAGTACTTC,CASSSGQDGETQYF
-,TRBV7-2,-,TRBJ2-7,TGTGCCAGCAGCCGGGACTTCTCCTACGAGCAGTACTTC,CASSRDFSYEQYF
-,TRBV12-5,-,TRBJ1-5,TGTGCTAGTGGCCCTGACACCACCAATCAGCCCCAGCATTTT,CASGPDTTNQPQHF
-,TRBV5-4,-,TRBJ2-7,TGTGCCAGCAGCTTGGGGGGTGGAGGGTACGAGCAGTACTTC,CASSLGGGGYEQYF
-,TRBV19,-,TRBJ2-1,TGTGCCAGTAGTATCACCGGGAGAAGGGATGAGCAGTTCTTC,CASSITGRRDEQFF
few,TRBV28,-,TRBJ2-3,TGTGCCTGCCTCGGGGGAGCGGATACGCAGTATTTT,CACLGGADTQYF
many,TRBV7-2,-,TRBJ2-5,TGTGCCAGCAGCCGGGGAGGGGGAGAAGAGACCCAGTACTTC,CASSRGGGEETQYF
-,TRBV7-2,-,TRBJ2-3,TGTGCCAGCATCTCAGGGAGGGGGGCGGATACGCAGTATTTT,CASISGRGADTQYF
-,TRBV18,-,TRBJ2-5,TGTGCCAGCTCCCTGGTGTCAGGGGCCGACCAAGAGACCCAGTACTTC,CASSLVSGADQETQYF
-,TRBV5-1,TRBD1,TRBJ2-7,TGCGCCAGCAGCTTGGGGACAGGGGCCCGCTACGAGCAGTACTTC,CASSLGTGARYEQYF
-,TRBV7-9,-,TRBJ2-2,TGTGCCAGCAGTCGCTCGGGTTCCGGGGAGCTGTTTTTT,CASSRSGSGELFF
-,TRBV5-6,TRBD2,TRBJ2-7,TGTGCCAGCAGCTTCGGTACTAGCGGGAGTTACGAGCAGTACTTC,CASSFGTSGSYEQYF
-,TRBV19,TRBD1,TRBJ2-5,TGTGCCAGTAGTACGACTGGGGACAGGAAAGAGACCCAGTACTTC,CASSTTGDRKETQYF
once,TRBV5-1,TRBD2,TRBJ2-7,TGCGCCAGCAGGCCCATTGGGGGGGGCTCCTACGAGCAGTACTTC,CASRPIGGGSYEQYF
-,TRBV7-2,TRBD2,TRBJ2-2,TGTGCCAGCAGCTCCCCACCAAAGCGGGGTAACACCGGGGAGCTGTTTTTT,CASSSPPKRGNTGELFF
-,TRBV5-1,-,TRBJ2-6,TGCGCCAGCGGGCAGGGTAGCTCTGGGGCCAACGTCCTGACTTTC,CASGQGSSGANVLTF
-,TRBV28,-,TRBJ1-2,TGTGCCAGCAGTTTGGAGGGCGGGGGGCGCCGCAACTATGGCTACACCTTC,CASSLEGGGRRNYGYTF
-,TRBV29-1,-,TRBJ2-2,TGCAGCGTTGGGACCAACACCGGGGAGCTGTTTTTT,CSVGTNTGELFF
-,TRBV6-6,-,TRBJ1-1,TGTGCCAGCAGTTACTCCCGGGGAGGGGACACTGAAGCTTTCTTT,CASSYSRGGDTEAFF
-,TRBV5-1,-,TRBJ2-3,TGCGCCAGCAGCTTAGCTTTACAGGGAGGTACGCAGTATTTT,CASSLALQGGTQYF
-,TRBV27,TRBD2,TRBJ2-5,TGTGCCAGCAGCCTCATTGGGACTAGCGGGAGAGAGACCCAGTACTTC,CASSLIGTSGRETQYF
once,TRBV25-1,-,TRBJ2-2,TGTGCCAGCAGTGTCGACCGTGGGGGGCCGAACACCGGGGAGCTGTTTTTT,CASSVDRGGPNTGELFF
-,TRBV10-3,-,TRBJ2-1,TGTGCCATATGCCAGGGCGGCCCGTCGGATGAGCAGTTCTTC,CAICQGGPSDEQFF
once,TRBV7-2,-,TRBJ1-6,TGTGCCAGCAGCCTGTCCGGGAGCACCCATTCACCCCTCCACTTT,CASSLSGSTHSPLHF
-,TRBV30,-,TRBJ2-3,TGTGCCTGGAGTGTTGTTGCAGATACGCAGTATTTT,CAWSVVADTQYF
-,TRBV4-2,-,TRBJ1-4,TGTGCCAGCAGCGCAGGGGAAGGTGAAAAACTGTTTTTT,CASSAGEGEKLFF
-,TRBV18,TRBD2,TRBJ2-3,TGTGCCAGCTCACTACCGGGGGGGCCCAGGGATACGCAGTATTTT,CASSLPGGPRDTQYF
-,TRBV6-6,-,TRBJ1-5,TGTGCCAGCAGTTACTCGGGGGACGGCCAGCCCCAGCATTTT,CASSYSGDGQPQHF
-,TRBV12-1,-,TRBJ1-2,TGTGCCACGTTAGACAGGGACTATGGCTACACCTTC,CATLDRDYGYTF
-,TRBV13,TRBD2,TRBJ2-2,TGTGCCAGCAGCTCCCGGGAGGGGGGGAACACCGGGGAGCTGTTTTTT,CASSSREGGNTGELFF
once,TRBV27,TRBD2,TRBJ2-7,TGTGCCAGCAGTTTATCTCTAGCGGGAGTATACGAGCAGTACTTC,CASSLSLAGVYEQYF
-,TRBV6-5,-,TRBJ1-6,TGTGCCAGCAGCGGTGGATTGCTGAATTCACCCCTCCACTTT,CASSGGLLNSPLHF
few,TRBV2,-,TRBJ1-2,TGTGCCAGCAGTGATGCCTCTCCAAGGGGCTACACCTTC,CASSDASPRGYTF
-,TRBV23-1,-,TRBJ2-3,TGCGCCAGCAGTCAAGGAGGCAGAACAGATACGCAGTATTTT,CASSQGGRTDTQYF
-,TRBV10-1,-,TRBJ2-3,TGCGCCAGCAACAGGGTTGTGGGGGATACGCAGTATTTT,CASNRVVGDTQYF
-,TRBV7-8,-,TRBJ2-3,TGTGCCAGCAGCTTAGGTCCGACAACTAGCACAGATACGCAGTATTTT,CASSLGPTTSTDTQYF
-,TRBV19,TRBD1,TRBJ1-2,TGTGCCAGTAGCCAGACCAGGGGGGATGGCTACACCTTC,CASSQTRGDGYTF
-,TRBV5-4,TRBD1,TRBJ2-2,TGTGCCAGCAGCCCCCCTCCGGGACAGGAAAACACCGGGGAGCTGTTTTTT,CASSPPPGQENTGELFF
-,TRBV19,-,TRBJ1-2,TGTGCCAGTAGTGTTGGACCGGGGCGCTACACCTTC,CASSVGPGRYTF
-,TRBV2,-,TRBJ1-6,TGTGCCAGCTCAGAGGAAGGCTCCTATAATTCACCCCTCCACTTT,CASSEEGSYNSPLHF